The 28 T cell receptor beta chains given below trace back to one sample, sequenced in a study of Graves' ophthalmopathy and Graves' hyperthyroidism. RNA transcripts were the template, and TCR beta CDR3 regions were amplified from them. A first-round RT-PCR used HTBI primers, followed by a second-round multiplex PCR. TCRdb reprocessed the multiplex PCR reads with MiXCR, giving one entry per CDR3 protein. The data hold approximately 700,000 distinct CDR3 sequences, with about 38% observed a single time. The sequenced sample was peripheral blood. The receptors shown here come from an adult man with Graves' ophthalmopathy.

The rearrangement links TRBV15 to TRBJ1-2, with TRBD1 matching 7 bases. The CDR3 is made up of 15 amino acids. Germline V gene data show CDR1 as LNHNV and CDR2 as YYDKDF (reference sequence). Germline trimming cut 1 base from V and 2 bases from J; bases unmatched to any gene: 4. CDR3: CATSRVGRGNYGYTF. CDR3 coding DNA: TGTGCCACCAGCAGAGTGGGCAGGGGGAACTATGGCTACACCTTC.

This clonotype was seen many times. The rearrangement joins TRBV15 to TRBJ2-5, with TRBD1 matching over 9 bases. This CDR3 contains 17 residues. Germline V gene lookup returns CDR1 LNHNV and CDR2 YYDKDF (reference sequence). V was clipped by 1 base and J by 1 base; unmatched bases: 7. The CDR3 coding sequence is TGTGCCACCAGCAGAGGTTGGGGACAGGGCAGCCAAGAGACCCAGTACTTC. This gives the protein CATSRGWGQGSQETQYF. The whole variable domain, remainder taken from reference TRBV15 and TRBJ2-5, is DAMVIQNPRYQVTQFGKPVTLSCSQTLNHNVMYWYQQKSSQAPKLLFHYYDKDFNNEADTPDNFQSRRPNTSFCFLDIRSPGLGDTAMYLCATSRGWGQGSQETQYFGPGTRLLVL.

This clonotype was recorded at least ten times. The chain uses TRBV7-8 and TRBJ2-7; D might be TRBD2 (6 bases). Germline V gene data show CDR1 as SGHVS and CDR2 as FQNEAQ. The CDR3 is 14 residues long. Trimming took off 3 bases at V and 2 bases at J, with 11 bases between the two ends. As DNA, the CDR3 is TGTGCCAGCAGCTTGGGAGGACACCCCTACGAGCAGTACTTC. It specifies CASSLGGHPYEQYF.

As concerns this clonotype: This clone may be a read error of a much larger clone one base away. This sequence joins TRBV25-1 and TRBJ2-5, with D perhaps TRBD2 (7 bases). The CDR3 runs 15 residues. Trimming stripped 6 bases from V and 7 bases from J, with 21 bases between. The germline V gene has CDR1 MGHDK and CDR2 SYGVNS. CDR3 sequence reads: CASSPWGGGETTQYF. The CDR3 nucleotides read TGTGCCAGCAGCCCATGGGGGGGCGGGGAGACGACCCAGTACTTC.

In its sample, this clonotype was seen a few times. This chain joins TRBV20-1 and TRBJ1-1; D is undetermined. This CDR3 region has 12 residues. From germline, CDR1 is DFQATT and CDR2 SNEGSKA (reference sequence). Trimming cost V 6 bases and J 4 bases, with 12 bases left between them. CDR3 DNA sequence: TGCAGTGCCGCCGCCCGAGTCACTGAAGCTTTCTTT. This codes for CSAAARVTEAFF.

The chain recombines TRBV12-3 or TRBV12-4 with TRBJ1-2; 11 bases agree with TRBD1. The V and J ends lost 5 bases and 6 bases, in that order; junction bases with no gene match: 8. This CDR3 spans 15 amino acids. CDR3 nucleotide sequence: TGTGCCAGCAGTCACCCGGGACAGGGGGAGGATGGCTACACCTTC. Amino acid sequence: CASSHPGQGEDGYTF.

As DNA, the CDR3 is TGTGCCAGCAGTGAAGAAGGGCCCCAGCATTTT. Translated: CASSEEGPQHF. The rearrangement links TRBV2 to TRBJ1-5, with D hard to call. The CDR3 has 11 amino acids. The V gene's germline CDR1 is SNHLY and CDR2 FYNNEI. V lost 1 base and J lost 9, with 4 bases in between.

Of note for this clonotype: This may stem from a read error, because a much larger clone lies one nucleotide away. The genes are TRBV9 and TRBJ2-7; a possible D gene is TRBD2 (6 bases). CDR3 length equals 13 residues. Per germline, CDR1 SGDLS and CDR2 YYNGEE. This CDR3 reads CASTPGEGREQCF. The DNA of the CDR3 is TGTGCCAGCACCCCGGGGGAAGGGCGCGAGCAGTGCTTC.

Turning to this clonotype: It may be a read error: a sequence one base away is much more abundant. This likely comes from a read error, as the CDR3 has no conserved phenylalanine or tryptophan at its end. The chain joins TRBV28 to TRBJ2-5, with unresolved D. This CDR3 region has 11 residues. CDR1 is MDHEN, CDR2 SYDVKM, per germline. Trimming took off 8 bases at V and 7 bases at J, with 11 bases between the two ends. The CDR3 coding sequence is TGTGCCAGCGAGCAAGGCAGGACCCAGTACCTC. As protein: CASEQGRTQYL.

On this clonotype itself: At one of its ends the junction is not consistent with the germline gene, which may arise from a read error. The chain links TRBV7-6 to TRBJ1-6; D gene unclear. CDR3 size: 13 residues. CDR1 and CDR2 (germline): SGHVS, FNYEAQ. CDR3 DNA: TGTGCCAGCAGCGCTGCGGCTAATTCATCCCTCCATTTT. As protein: CASSAAANSSLHF.

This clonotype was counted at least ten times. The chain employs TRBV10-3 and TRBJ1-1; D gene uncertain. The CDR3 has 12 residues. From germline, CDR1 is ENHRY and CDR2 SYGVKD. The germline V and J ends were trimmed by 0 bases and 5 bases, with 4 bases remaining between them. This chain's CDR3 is CAISESATEAFF. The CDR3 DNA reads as TGTGCCATCAGTGAGTCGGCGACTGAAGCTTTCTTT.

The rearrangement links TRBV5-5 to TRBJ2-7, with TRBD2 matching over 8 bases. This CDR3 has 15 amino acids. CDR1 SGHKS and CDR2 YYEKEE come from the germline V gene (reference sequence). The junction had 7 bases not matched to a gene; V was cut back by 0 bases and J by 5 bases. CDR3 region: CASSLEWTSSHEQYF. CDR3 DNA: TGTGCCAGCAGCTTGGAATGGACTAGCAGCCACGAGCAGTACTTC. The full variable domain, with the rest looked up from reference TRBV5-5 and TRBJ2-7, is DAGVTQSPTHLIKTRGQQVTLRCSPISGHKSVSWYQQVLGQGPQFIFQYYEKEERGRGNFPDRFSARQFPNYSSELNVNALLLGDSALYLCASSLEWTSSHEQYFGPGTRLTVT.

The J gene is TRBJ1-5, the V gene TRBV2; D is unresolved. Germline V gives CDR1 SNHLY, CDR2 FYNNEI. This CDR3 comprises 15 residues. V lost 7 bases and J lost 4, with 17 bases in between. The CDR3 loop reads CASTALPGGNQPQHF. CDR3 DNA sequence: TGTGCCAGCACCGCCCTGCCAGGAGGAAATCAGCCCCAGCATTTT.

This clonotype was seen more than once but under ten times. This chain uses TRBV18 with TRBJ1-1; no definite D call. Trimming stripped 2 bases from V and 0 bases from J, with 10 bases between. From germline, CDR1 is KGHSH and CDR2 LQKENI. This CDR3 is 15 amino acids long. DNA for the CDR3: TGTGCCAGCTCACCAGGTAACAGCATGAACACTGAAGCTTTCTTT. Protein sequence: CASSPGNSMNTEAFF.

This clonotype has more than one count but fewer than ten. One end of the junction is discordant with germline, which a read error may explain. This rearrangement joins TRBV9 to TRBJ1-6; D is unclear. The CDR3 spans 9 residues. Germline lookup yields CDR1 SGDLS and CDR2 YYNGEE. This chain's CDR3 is CASSVEESF. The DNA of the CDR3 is TGTGCCAGCAGCGTAGAGGAGAGCTTT.

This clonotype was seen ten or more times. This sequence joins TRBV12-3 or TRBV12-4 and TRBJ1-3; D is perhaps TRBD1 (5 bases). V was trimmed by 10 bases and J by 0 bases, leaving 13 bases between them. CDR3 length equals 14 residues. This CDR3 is CATSDTHSGNTIYF. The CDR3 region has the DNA TGTGCCACCTCGGACACGCACTCTGGAAACACCATATATTTT.

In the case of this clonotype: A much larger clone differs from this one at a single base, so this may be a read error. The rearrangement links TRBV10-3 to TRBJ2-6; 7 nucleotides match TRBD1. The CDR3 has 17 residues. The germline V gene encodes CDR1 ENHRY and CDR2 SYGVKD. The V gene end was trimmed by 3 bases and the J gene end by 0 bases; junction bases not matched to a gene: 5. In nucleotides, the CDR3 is TGTGCCATCAGTGACGGGACAGCCGACTCTGGGGCCAACGTCCTGACTTTC. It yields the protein CAISDGTADSGANVLTF.

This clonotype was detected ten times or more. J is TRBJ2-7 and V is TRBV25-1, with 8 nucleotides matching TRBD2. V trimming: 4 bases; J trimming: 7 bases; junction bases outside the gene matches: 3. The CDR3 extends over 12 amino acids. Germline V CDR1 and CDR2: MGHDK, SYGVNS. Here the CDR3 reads CASSGPGGEQYF. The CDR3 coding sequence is TGTGCCAGCAGTGGCCCGGGGGGGGAGCAGTACTTC.

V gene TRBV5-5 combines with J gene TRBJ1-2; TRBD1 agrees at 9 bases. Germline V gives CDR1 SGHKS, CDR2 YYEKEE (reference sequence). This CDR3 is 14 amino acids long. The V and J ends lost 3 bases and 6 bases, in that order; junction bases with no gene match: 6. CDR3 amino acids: CASSSHRTGDGYTF. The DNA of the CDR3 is TGTGCCAGCAGCTCGCACCGGACAGGGGATGGCTACACCTTC.

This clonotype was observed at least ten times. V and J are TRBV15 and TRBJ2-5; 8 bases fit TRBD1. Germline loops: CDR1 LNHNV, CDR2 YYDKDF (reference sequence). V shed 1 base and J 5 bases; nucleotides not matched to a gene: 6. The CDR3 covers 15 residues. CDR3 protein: CATSRVAGGLETQYF. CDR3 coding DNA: TGTGCCACCAGCAGAGTGGCAGGGGGCTTGGAGACCCAGTACTTC.

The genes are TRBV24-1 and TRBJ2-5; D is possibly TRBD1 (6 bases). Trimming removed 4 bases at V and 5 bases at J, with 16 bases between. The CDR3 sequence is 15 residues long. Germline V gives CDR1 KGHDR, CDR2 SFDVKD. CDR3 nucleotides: TGTGCCACCAGTGAGACAGGAAGCACCGGGGAGACCCAGTACTTC. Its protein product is CATSETGSTGETQYF.

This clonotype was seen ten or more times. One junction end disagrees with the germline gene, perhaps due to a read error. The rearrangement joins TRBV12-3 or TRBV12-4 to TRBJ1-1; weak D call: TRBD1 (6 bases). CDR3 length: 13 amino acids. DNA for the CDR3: TGTGCCAGCAGCTTAGGGGGAAACACTGAAGCTTTCTTT. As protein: CASSLGGNTEAFF.

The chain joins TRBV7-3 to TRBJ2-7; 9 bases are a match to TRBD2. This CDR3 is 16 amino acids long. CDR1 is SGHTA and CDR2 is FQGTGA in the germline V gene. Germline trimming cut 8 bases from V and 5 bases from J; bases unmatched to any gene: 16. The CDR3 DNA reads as TGTGCCAGCCAGGGGGGGCCCGCCGCGGGAGGGGACGAGCAGTACTTC. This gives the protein CASQGGPAAGGDEQYF. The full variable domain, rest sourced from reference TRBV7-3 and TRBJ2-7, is GAGVSQTPSNKVTEKGKYVELRCDPISGHTALYWYRQSLGQGPEFLIYFQGTGAADDSGLPNDRFFAVRPEGSVSTLKIQRTERGDSAVYLCASQGGPAAGGDEQYFGPGTRLTVT.

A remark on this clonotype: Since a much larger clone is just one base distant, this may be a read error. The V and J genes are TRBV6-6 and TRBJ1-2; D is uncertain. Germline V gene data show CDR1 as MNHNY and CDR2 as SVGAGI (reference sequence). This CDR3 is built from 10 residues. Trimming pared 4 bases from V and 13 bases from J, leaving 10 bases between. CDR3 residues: CASSFKESTF. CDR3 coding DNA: TGTGCCAGCAGTTTCAAGGAGAGCACCTTC.

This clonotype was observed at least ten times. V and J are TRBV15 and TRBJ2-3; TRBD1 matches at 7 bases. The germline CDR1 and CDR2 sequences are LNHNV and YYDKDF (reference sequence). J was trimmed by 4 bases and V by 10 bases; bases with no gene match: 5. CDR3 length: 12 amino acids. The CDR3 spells CAIGTEPDTQYF. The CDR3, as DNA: TGTGCCATTGGGACAGAACCAGATACGCAGTATTTT.

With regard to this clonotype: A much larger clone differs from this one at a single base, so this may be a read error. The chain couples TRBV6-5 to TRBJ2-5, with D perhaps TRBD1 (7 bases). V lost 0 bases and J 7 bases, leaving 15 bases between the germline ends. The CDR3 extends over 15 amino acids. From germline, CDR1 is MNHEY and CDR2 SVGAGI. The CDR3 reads CASSYSGGPGGTQYF. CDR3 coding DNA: TGTGCCAGCAGTTACTCGGGAGGTCCAGGGGGGACCCAGTACTTC.

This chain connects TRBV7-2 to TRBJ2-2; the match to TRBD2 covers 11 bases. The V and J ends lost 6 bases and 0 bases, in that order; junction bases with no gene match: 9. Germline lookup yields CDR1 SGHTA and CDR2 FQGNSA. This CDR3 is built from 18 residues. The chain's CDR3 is CASRPGTSGESNTGELFF. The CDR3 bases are TGTGCCAGCAGACCCGGGACTAGCGGAGAGTCGAACACCGGGGAGCTGTTTTTT.

The CDR3 spells CATSRDRTSGARGYTF. The CDR3 DNA reads TGTGCCACCAGCAGAGATAGGACCTCTGGGGCCAGGGGCTACACCTTC. V and J are TRBV15 and TRBJ1-2, with a tentative D call TRBD1 (5 bases). In germline, CDR1 is LNHNV, CDR2 YYDKDF (reference sequence). The CDR3 covers 16 residues. Trimming removed 0 bases at V and 8 bases at J, with 19 bases between.